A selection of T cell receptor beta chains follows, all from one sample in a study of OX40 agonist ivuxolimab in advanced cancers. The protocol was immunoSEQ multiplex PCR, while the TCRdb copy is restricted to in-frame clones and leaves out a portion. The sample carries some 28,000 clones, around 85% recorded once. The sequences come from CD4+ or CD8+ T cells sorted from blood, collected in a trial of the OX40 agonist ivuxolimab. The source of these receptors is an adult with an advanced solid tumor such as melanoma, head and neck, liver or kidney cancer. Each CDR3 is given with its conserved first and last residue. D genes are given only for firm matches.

cdr3_aa: CASSQTRWENTEAFF; j_call: TRBJ1-1; v_call: TRBV4-1; d_call: NA
cdr3_aa: CASSLQTGMEETQYF; j_call: TRBJ2-5; v_call: TRBV5-6; d_call: TRBD1
cdr3_aa: CASSQGQRNQPQHF; j_call: TRBJ1-5; v_call: TRBV6-5; d_call: TRBD1
cdr3_aa: CASSEGGALGRWATQYF; j_call: TRBJ2-5; v_call: TRBV6-1; d_call: NA
cdr3_aa: CASSPGTGGDEQYF; j_call: TRBJ2-7; v_call: TRBV27; d_call: TRBD1
cdr3_aa: CASSPVGKGANVLTF; j_call: TRBJ2-6; v_call: TRBV5-5; d_call: NA
cdr3_aa: CASSLRQQTGELFF; j_call: TRBJ2-2; v_call: TRBV13; d_call: NA
cdr3_aa: CACGPDNQFF; j_call: TRBJ2-1; v_call: TRBV19; d_call: NA
cdr3_aa: CASSSGLAFSTQYF; j_call: TRBJ2-3; v_call: TRBV7-6; d_call: TRBD2
cdr3_aa: CASSLATGVEQFF; j_call: TRBJ2-1; v_call: TRBV5-6; d_call: TRBD1
cdr3_aa: CASSLGTELLVTFF; j_call: TRBJ2-1; v_call: TRBV5-4; d_call: NA
cdr3_aa: CASSKTSGGTDTQYF; j_call: TRBJ2-3; v_call: TRBV7-9; d_call: TRBD2
cdr3_aa: CAWTQGYRDQPQHF; j_call: TRBJ1-5; v_call: TRBV30; d_call: NA
cdr3_aa: CASSIDLWLAGGAFYNEQFF; j_call: TRBJ2-1; v_call: TRBV19; d_call: TRBD2
cdr3_aa: CAIREPQGPNTEAFF; j_call: TRBJ1-1; v_call: TRBV10-3; d_call: NA
cdr3_aa: CASSEWPDTNTGELFF; j_call: TRBJ2-2; v_call: TRBV10-2; d_call: NA
cdr3_aa: CASRSGLAEQYF; j_call: TRBJ2-7; v_call: TRBV6-5; d_call: NA
cdr3_aa: CASSLGTGTYEQYF; j_call: TRBJ2-7; v_call: TRBV5-6; d_call: NA
cdr3_aa: CASSRRQSSGANVLTF; j_call: TRBJ2-6; v_call: TRBV11-2; d_call: NA
cdr3_aa: CASSRYDTQYF; j_call: TRBJ2-3; v_call: TRBV11-2; d_call: NA
cdr3_aa: CASAWTGGVADTQYF; j_call: TRBJ2-3; v_call: TRBV18; d_call: TRBD1
cdr3_aa: CASRPEGLAGALSSYNEQFF; j_call: TRBJ2-1; v_call: TRBV5-1; d_call: TRBD2
cdr3_aa: CASSYGQGYNFF; j_call: TRBJ1-2; v_call: TRBV6-6; d_call: NA